This is a list of T cell receptor beta chains from one sample in a study of blood T cell repertoires in COVID-19. Repertoires were generated with immunoSEQ multiplex PCR, while TCRdb's copy carries only in-frame clones and drops some. The sample contains 210,000 or so clones, approximately 87% of which appear only once. Sequenced material: peripheral blood. These receptors originate from a woman aged 45-65 years with acute or convalescent COVID-19. Each CDR3 is given with its conserved first and last residue. The D gene is left open where the match is weak. Size values are once, few and many counts, or a class for expanded clones, and some rows have none.

d_gene	abundance	v_gene	j_gene	CDR3nt	CDR3aa
NA	NA	TRBV5-4	TRBJ1-1	TGTGCCAGCAGCTTGGCCAGGGCGAACACTGAAGCTTTCTTT	CASSLARANTEAFF
NA	NA	TRBV6-5	TRBJ1-1	TGTGCCAGCAGTTACTCGGCCACGGGGACTGAAGCTTTCTTT	CASSYSATGTEAFF
NA	NA	TRBV3-1/TRBV3-2	TRBJ1-2	TGTGCCAGCAGCCAATGGTCGGTCTCGTACTATGGCTACACCTTC	CASSQWSVSYYGYTF
TRBD1	NA	TRBV6-5	TRBJ2-1	TGTGCCAGCAGCCAGGGACAGGCCTCCTACAATGAGCAGTTCTTC	CASSQGQASYNEQFF
NA	NA	TRBV7-9	TRBJ1-5	TGTGCCAGCAGCTTGGGACACCTCAAGGATAGCAATCAGCCCCAGCATTTT	CASSLGHLKDSNQPQHF
NA	NA	TRBV5-1	TRBJ2-3	TGCGCCAGCAGCTTGGTCGCGGGGGCCACAGATACGCAGTATTTT	CASSLVAGATDTQYF
NA	once	TRBV12-3/TRBV12-4	TRBJ1-3	TGTGCCGTTCAAAGGGGGTCTGGAAACACCATATATTTT	CAVQRGSGNTIYF
TRBD1	NA	TRBV7-2	TRBJ1-2	TGTGCCAGCAGCTTGAGGACAGGTTCCCAGTCCCTCTATGGCTACACCTTC	CASSLRTGSQSLYGYTF
NA	NA	TRBV11-3	TRBJ1-2	TGTGCCAGCAGCCCATTATACACTAACTATGGCTACACCTTC	CASSPLYTNYGYTF
NA	NA	TRBV6-4	TRBJ2-5	TGTGCCAGCGGGGGCCGGCGGCAAGAGACCCAGTACTTC	CASGGRRQETQYF
NA	NA	TRBV7-2	TRBJ2-5	TGTGCCAGCAGCTCTACGAGGGGGAGCCAAGAGACCCAGTACTTC	CASSSTRGSQETQYF
TRBD1	NA	TRBV7-2	TRBJ1-1	TGTGCCAGCAGCTCTACAGGGGGCGCCGGCACTGAAGCTTTCTTT	CASSSTGGAGTEAFF
NA	once	TRBV5-6	TRBJ1-2	TGTGCCAGCAGCTTGGGATCCGGCGGAACTAACTATGGCTACACCTTC	CASSLGSGGTNYGYTF
NA	NA	TRBV20-1	TRBJ2-3	TGCAGTGCTAGTTCTTTTAATAGTCTCACAGATACGCAGTATTTT	CSASSFNSLTDTQYF
NA	NA	TRBV5-1	TRBJ1-2	TGCGCCAGCAGCTTGGGCGGGGTCTACGGCTACACCTTC	CASSLGGVYGYTF
NA	NA	TRBV6-2/TRBV6-3	TRBJ1-2	TGTGCCAGCAGTTACGAATTCGGGCGGGCGGCTGACTATGGCTACACCTTC	CASSYEFGRAADYGYTF
TRBD1	NA	TRBV11-3	TRBJ1-6	TGTGCCAGCAGCTTACAGGGGGGAAATTCACCCCTCCACTTT	CASSLQGGNSPLHF
NA	NA	TRBV5-4	TRBJ1-6	TGTGCCAGCAGCTTGGAAGGGAGCGGGAATTCACCCCTCCACTTT	CASSLEGSGNSPLHF
TRBD1	NA	TRBV5-6	TRBJ1-1	TGTGCCAGCAGCTATCAGGGGGCGGAAGCTTTCTTT	CASSYQGAEAFF
TRBD2	NA	TRBV4-3	TRBJ2-5	TGCGCCAGCAGCCAAGGAGCGGGGGGCGGCGAGACCCAGTACTTC	CASSQGAGGGETQYF
NA	NA	TRBV11-1	TRBJ1-1	TGTGCCAGCAGCTTAGCGCCACAGCTGAACACTGAAGCTTTCTTT	CASSLAPQLNTEAFF
TRBD1	NA	TRBV10-3	TRBJ1-2	TGTGCCACCCAGGGGACCGGGACAGTCGATGGCTACACCTTC	CATQGTGTVDGYTF
NA	NA	TRBV7-9	TRBJ1-4	TGTGCCAGCAGTCAGAGGGTGCCTAATGAAAAACTGTTTTTT	CASSQRVPNEKLFF
NA	NA	TRBV6-2/TRBV6-3	TRBJ2-5	TGTGCCAGCAGTTACCTGGACTGGCAAAGCCGGCCAGAGACCCAGTACTTC	CASSYLDWQSRPETQYF
TRBD1	NA	TRBV25-1	TRBJ2-5	TGTGCCAGCCGATCACACCTAGGACAGGGGGTTGAAGAGACCCAGTACTTC	CASRSHLGQGVEETQYF
NA	NA	TRBV9	TRBJ2-2	TGTGCCAGCAGCGACCGACAGTACACCGGGGAGCTGTTTTTT	CASSDRQYTGELFF
NA	NA	TRBV4-1	TRBJ2-5	TGCGCCAGCAGCCCGGGACTGACGTACCAAGAGACCCAGTACTTC	CASSPGLTYQETQYF
TRBD1	once	TRBV6-5	TRBJ2-7	TGTGCCAGCATCAAGGGGGACAGCTCCTACGAGCAGTACTTC	CASIKGDSSYEQYF
TRBD2	NA	TRBV12-3/TRBV12-4	TRBJ2-7	TGTGCCAGCGGAGTTGGGCGGGAGATCGAGCAGTACTTC	CASGVGREIEQYF
TRBD2	NA	TRBV19	TRBJ2-3	TGTGCCAGTCAGACAGCCGGACTAGCGGGAGGGCCTCGCACAGATACGCAGTATTTT	CASQTAGLAGGPRTDTQYF
TRBD2	NA	TRBV4-1	TRBJ2-1	TGCGCCAGCAGCCAAGATCCCGGGACTAGCGGAATCAACCAGTTCTTC	CASSQDPGTSGINQFF
TRBD2	NA	TRBV7-8	TRBJ2-1	TGTGCCAGCAGCTTAGCCCTCGGGAGGTACAATGAGCAGTTCTTC	CASSLALGRYNEQFF
TRBD1	NA	TRBV7-9	TRBJ1-5	TGTGCCAGCGCCCGGACAGGGGCTGGCAATCAGCCCCAGCATTTT	CASARTGAGNQPQHF
TRBD1	few	TRBV5-8	TRBJ2-4	TGTGCCAGCAGCTACGACAGGGGGAACATTCAGTACTTC	CASSYDRGNIQYF
NA	once	TRBV6-2/TRBV6-3	TRBJ1-5	TGTGCCAGCAGTTACGGAGGGTCGGGTCAGCCCCAGCATTTT	CASSYGGSGQPQHF
TRBD1	NA	TRBV10-3	TRBJ2-2	TGTGCCATCAGTGCCCGGGACAGGGTTTCAGCCGGGGAGCTGTTTTTT	CAISARDRVSAGELFF
TRBD2	NA	TRBV11-3	TRBJ2-5	TGTGCCAGCAGCTTAAACGAGGGGCTAGCGGGGTTTTTTGAGACCCAGTACTTC	CASSLNEGLAGFFETQYF
NA	NA	TRBV29-1	TRBJ2-1	TGCAGCGTTGTCGGTAATGAGCAGTTCTTC	CSVVGNEQFF
TRBD2	NA	TRBV7-9	TRBJ2-3	TGTGCCAGCAGCCCTCTAGCGGGGATCACAGATACGCAGTATTTT	CASSPLAGITDTQYF
NA	NA	TRBV18	TRBJ2-3	TGTGCCAGCTCATTTTATTCGGCAGATACGCAGTATTTT	CASSFYSADTQYF
NA	NA	TRBV18	TRBJ2-7	TGTGCCAGCTCACCACCGAGTCGGCAGGGCGACTACGAGCAGTACTTC	CASSPPSRQGDYEQYF
TRBD1	NA	TRBV11-3	TRBJ2-1	TGTGCCAGCAGCATAACCCGCAAAAACAGGGGTTCGTACAATGAGCAGTTCTTC	CASSITRKNRGSYNEQFF
TRBD2	NA	TRBV5-4	TRBJ2-2	TGTGCCAGCAGCTTGGCCTCTAGCGGGGTGGTCGGGGAGCTGTTTTTT	CASSLASSGVVGELFF
TRBD1	NA	TRBV6-5	TRBJ1-1	TGTGCCAGCAGTTATATGGGACAGGGAAACACTGAAGCTTTCTTT	CASSYMGQGNTEAFF
NA	NA	TRBV4-1	TRBJ1-5	TGCGCCAGCAGCCAAGACTCCACGGAGCCCCAGCATTTT	CASSQDSTEPQHF
NA	NA	TRBV18	TRBJ2-1	TGTGCCAGCTCACTGAGCGGGTTCTCCTACAATGAGCAGTTCTTC	CASSLSGFSYNEQFF
TRBD1	NA	TRBV18	TRBJ2-2	TGTGCCAGCTCACCATCGGGGACAGGTTTCACCGGGGAGCTGTTTTTT	CASSPSGTGFTGELFF
NA	NA	TRBV11-2	TRBJ2-3	TGTGCCAGCAGCCTAATGGGTTGGGGCGCAGATACGCAGTATTTT	CASSLMGWGADTQYF
TRBD1	NA	TRBV7-9	TRBJ2-1	TGTGCCAGCAGCATCCATCAGGGGGATGAGCAGTTCTTC	CASSIHQGDEQFF
TRBD1	NA	TRBV5-4	TRBJ2-1	TGTGCCAGCAGTTTCCCGGGACAGGGTGACAATGAGCAGTTCTTC	CASSFPGQGDNEQFF
TRBD2	NA	TRBV14	TRBJ2-3	TGTGCCAGCAGCCTCAGACTAGCGGTAAACACAGATACGCAGTATTTT	CASSLRLAVNTDTQYF
NA	NA	TRBV11-2	TRBJ1-4	TGTGCCAGCAGCTTAGATTACGGTGGTCATGAAAAACTGTTTTTT	CASSLDYGGHEKLFF